Sequencing of this T cell receptor beta chain was carried out in a study of T-cell memory formation after mild COVID-19. Study as a whole: Largely donor-specific TCR clusters were found. Notes on the study in general: Later expanders leaned CD4+, whereas clones that contracted between day 15 and 85 were balanced CD4/CD8. In pre-infection memory, a portion of responding clones appeared, which suggested that cross-reactive memory joined.

Germline CDR1 MGHRA, CDR2 YSYEKL. The CDR3 has 15 amino acids. V shed 2 bases and J shed 1 base, with 9 bases lying between them. The table lists this clonotype with a few counts. Its matching antigen is unknown. It was 5'RACE with constant-segment primers that produced the TCR alpha and TCR beta cDNA libraries, which carried sample barcodes and UMIs. TCRdb itself ran the 5' RACE reads through MiXCR, one entry per CDR3 protein. Of about 430,000 distinct CDR3 sequences listed, 20% to 30% are singletons. Sequencing input: PBMCs or a T cell subset sorted from them (not recorded which). The source of this sequence is an adult woman who had mild COVID-19 (a few samples of this study predate the infection). Cell type and time point are not known. This sequence joins TRBV4-1 and TRBJ1-3; D unclear. For the CDR3, the DNA is TGCGCCAGCAGCCAAAGACCGGATTCTGGAAACACCATATATTTT. This translates into CASSQRPDSGNTIYF.